Following are 32 T cell receptor beta chains from one sample sequenced in a study of blood T cell repertoires in COVID-19. Method: immunoSEQ multiplex PCR; TCRdb's copy keeps in-frame clones and lacks some. The sample comprises a few hundred thousand clones, about nine tenths of which are singletons, and under 1.2% rests with the top ten. Source material: PBMCs or T cells enriched from blood (not recorded which). These receptors originate from a woman in her twenties or thirties who had been exposed to COVID-19.

The chain is built from TRBV4-2 and TRBJ2-1, with TRBD2 matching 16 bases. Per the germline V gene, CDR1 is LGHNA and CDR2 is YNFKEQ. The CDR3 length is 20 residues. Trimming cost V 4 bases and J 6 bases; bases outside gene matches: 15. CDR3 protein: CASSRPTGLAGGVGGNEQFF. The CDR3 nucleotides are TGTGCCAGCAGCCGACCGACGGGACTAGCGGGAGGGGTTGGCGGCAATGAGCAGTTCTTC.

V is TRBV9 and J is TRBJ2-5; 11 positions match TRBD2. With 2 bases clipped from V and 3 bases from J, the junction kept 0 bases outside the gene matches. CDR1 is SGDLS and CDR2 is YYNGEE in the germline V gene. This CDR3 comprises 14 residues. The CDR3 here is CASSVGLAEETQYF. As DNA, the CDR3 is TGTGCCAGCAGCGTGGGACTAGCGGAAGAGACCCAGTACTTC. Variable domain in full (rest from reference TRBV9 and TRBJ2-5): DSGVTQTPKHLITATGQRVTLRCSPRSGDLSVYWYQQSLDQGLQFLIQYYNGEERAKGNILERFSAQQFPDLHSELNLSSLELGDSALYFCASSVGLAEETQYFGPGTRLLVL.

This chain connects TRBV19 to TRBJ2-7; 8 positions match TRBD2. CDR1 and CDR2 from the germline V gene are LNHDA and SQIVND (reference sequence). This CDR3 contains 14 residues. V dropped 9 bases and J dropped 3; count of bases not matched to a gene: 10. The DNA for the CDR3 is TGTGCCAGCCGGGAGGGGCCAGCCATCTACGAGCAGTACTTC. This sequence encodes CASREGPAIYEQYF. The full variable domain, with the rest looked up from reference TRBV19 and TRBJ2-7, is DGGITQSPKYLFRKEGQNVTLSCEQNLNHDAMYWYRQDPGQGLRLIYYSQIVNDFQKGDIAEGYSVSREKKESFPLTVTSAQKNPTAFYLCASREGPAIYEQYFGPGTRLTVT.

This clone was seen a single time. This chain links TRBV2 with TRBJ2-7; D may be TRBD2 (6 bases). Germline loops: CDR1 SNHLY, CDR2 FYNNEI. V lost 6 bases and J lost 4, with 16 bases in between. The CDR3 consists of 14 residues. The CDR3 DNA follows: TGTGCCAGCAGAGAGGAGGGGCTTGTGTACGAGCAGTACTTC. As protein: CASREEGLVYEQYF.

V is TRBV28 and J is TRBJ1-1; maybe TRBD1 (6 bases). V was shortened by 3 bases and J by 4 bases, with 12 bases between the two germline ends. The CDR3 has 14 amino acids. Germline V lookup: CDR1 MDHEN, CDR2 SYDVKM. The CDR3 DNA reads TGTGCCAGCAGTTTCGACAGGTCGGCCACTGAAGCTTTCTTT. It yields the protein CASSFDRSATEAFF.

The chain recombines TRBV28 with TRBJ1-1; 9 bases match TRBD1. The CDR3 consists of 15 residues. CDR1 and CDR2 from the germline V gene are MDHEN and SYDVKM. V shed 4 bases and J 4 bases; nucleotides not matched to a gene: 7. In DNA form, the CDR3 reads TGTGCCAGCAGTTCAACCCCGACAGGGGGCACTGAAGCTTTCTTT. Protein product: CASSSTPTGGTEAFF.

The J gene is TRBJ1-3, the V gene TRBV7-6; D perhaps matches TRBD1 (6 bases). In germline, CDR1 is SGHVS, CDR2 FNYEAQ. The CDR3 contains 15 residues. V was trimmed by 4 bases and J by 0 bases, leaving 10 bases between them. DNA of the CDR3: TGTGCCAGCAGCTCCGACAGGAGCTCTGGAAACACCATATATTTT. It is translated as CASSSDRSSGNTIYF.

The chain links TRBV27 to TRBJ1-4, with 7 bases that match TRBD1. Germline assignment: CDR1 MNHEY and CDR2 SMNVEV (reference sequence). The CDR3 extends over 17 amino acids. Losses at the gene ends were 0 bases for V and 3 bases for J; bases not matched to a gene: 7. This CDR3 is CASSLSMEGASNEKLFF. The CDR3 nucleotides are TGTGCCAGCAGTTTATCGATGGAGGGGGCGTCTAATGAAAAACTGTTTTTT.

The chain is built from TRBV5-8 and TRBJ2-7; 16 positions match TRBD2. CDR3 length: 15 residues. The germline CDR1 and CDR2 sequences are SGHTS and YDEGEE. V lost 4 bases, J lost 6 bases, and 4 bases stayed unmatched. The CDR3 spells CASSKGTSGRVEQYF. The CDR3 DNA follows: TGTGCCAGCAGCAAGGGGACTAGCGGGAGGGTCGAGCAGTACTTC.

V and J are TRBV7-9 and TRBJ1-2, with a weak D call TRBD1 (6 bases). With 5 bases removed from V and 13 bases from J, the gap between germline ends came to 23 bases. The CDR3 extends over 14 amino acids. Germline CDR1 SEHNR, CDR2 FQNEAQ (reference sequence). The CDR3 sequence is CASSLPERGTVPTF. The CDR3, as DNA: TGTGCCAGCAGCCTCCCGGAGAGGGGGACGGTCCCCACCTTC.

The chain recombines TRBV24-1 with TRBJ2-1, with D possibly matching TRBD2 (6 bases). The V end lost 7 bases, the J end lost 3 bases, and 15 bases lay between the germline ends. Germline CDR1 KGHDR, CDR2 SFDVKD. CDR3 length equals 15 residues. CDR3 sequence: CATSVADTVYNEQFF. Written as DNA, the CDR3 is TGTGCCACCAGCGTAGCGGATACTGTCTACAATGAGCAGTTCTTC.

The chain couples TRBV27 to TRBJ2-7; possibly TRBD1 for D (5 bases). With 2 bases removed from V and 5 bases from J, the gap between germline ends came to 10 bases. Germline V gives CDR1 MNHEY, CDR2 SMNVEV (reference sequence). The CDR3 contains 13 residues. The CDR3 protein is CASSLGALNEQYF. The CDR3 DNA sequence: TGTGCCAGCAGTTTAGGGGCGCTGAACGAGCAGTACTTC.

The V gene is TRBV6-1, the J gene TRBJ2-3; 11 nucleotides agree with TRBD1. Germline V lookup: CDR1 MNHNS, CDR2 SASEGT. J gave up 5 bases and V 7 bases, and 8 bases lay outside the gene matches. The CDR3 is made up of 15 amino acids. CDR3 sequence (DNA): TGTGCCAGCACGCCGGGACAGGGGGTTGGAGATACGCAGTATTTT. This gives the protein CASTPGQGVGDTQYF.

This chain uses TRBV21-1 with TRBJ2-1; the D call TRBD2 from the table was never checked on the DNA. TRBV21-1 is assigned pseudogene status. This CDR3 is 17 amino acids long. The CDR3 sequence is CASSKAWRDWVYNEQFF. The CDR3 nucleotides read TGTGCCAGCAGCAAAGCGTGGAGGGACTGGGTCTACAATGAGCAGTTCTTC.

V usage is TRBV18 and J usage is TRBJ1-2; a weak D match, TRBD1 (5 bases). This CDR3 has 14 residues. The germline CDR1 and CDR2 sequences are KGHSH and LQKENI. The V and J ends lost 6 bases and 1 base respectively, with 12 bases between them. For the CDR3, the DNA is TGTGCCAGCTCCCCGACTGACAGTAACTATGGCTACACCTTC. Residues: CASSPTDSNYGYTF.

The CDR3 loop is CASSLESGRYEQYF. CDR3 bases: TGCGCCAGCAGCTTGGAGAGCGGGAGATACGAGCAGTACTTC. The chain couples TRBV5-1 to TRBJ2-7; 8 bases agree with TRBD2. The CDR3 length is 14 residues. From germline, CDR1 is SGHRS and CDR2 YFSETQ. With V trimmed by 0 bases and J by 4 bases, 3 bases remained unmatched.

The V call is TRBV11-3, the J call TRBJ2-1, with a possible D match to TRBD1 (5 bases). V gave up 3 bases and J gave up 6 bases, with 15 bases separating them. The CDR3 totals 15 residues. Germline lookup yields CDR1 SGHNT and CDR2 YENEEA. In nucleotides, the CDR3 is TGTGCCAGCAGCTTTTCCCCCCAGGGTGGCAATGAGCAGTTCTTC. This codes for CASSFSPQGGNEQFF.

The chain employs TRBV6-1 and TRBJ2-7, with unresolved D. CDR3 size: 13 residues. Germline V gene sequence: CDR1 MNHNS, CDR2 SASEGT. Deletions cut 3 bases from V and 1 base from J, with 7 bases between. CDR3 DNA sequence: TGTGCCAGCAGTGATAGTCCTTCCTACGAGCAGTACTTC. The encoded protein is CASSDSPSYEQYF.

The chain carries TRBV19 and TRBJ1-4; 9 bases map to TRBD1. The V gene's germline CDR1 is LNHDA and CDR2 SQIVND (reference sequence). After removal of 2 bases from V and 2 bases from J, the junction contained 6 bases not matched to a gene. This CDR3 is 17 amino acids long. In DNA form, the CDR3 reads TGTGCCAGTAGTATACCGACAGGGGGAGCGACTAATGAAAAACTGTTTTTT. Protein: CASSIPTGGATNEKLFF.

V usage is TRBV12-3 or TRBV12-4 and J usage is TRBJ1-5, with D uncertain. The ends were cut back, 3 bases at V and 5 bases at J, with 5 bases in the middle. There are 12 residues in the CDR3. CDR3 DNA sequence: TGTGCCAGCAGTTTGGACTATCAGCCCCAGCATTTT. Protein sequence: CASSLDYQPQHF.

The J gene is TRBJ1-2, the V gene TRBV3-1 (or the pseudogene TRBV3-2); 10 nucleotides line up with TRBD1. Germline-derived CDR1 and CDR2 are LGHDT and YNNKEL (reference sequence). V shed 1 base, J shed 3 bases, and the junction held 2 bases outside the gene matches. CDR3 size: 15 residues. The CDR3 coding sequence is TGTGCCAGCAGCCAAGGGGGACAGGGGCACTATGGCTACACCTTC. Translated, it gives CASSQGGQGHYGYTF.

DNA of the CDR3: TGTGCCAGCTCAGCCACACAGGGGTTTGCAACTAATGAAAAACTGTTTTTT. It specifies CASSATQGFATNEKLFF. The V call is TRBV18, the J call TRBJ1-4, with TRBD1 matching 7 bases. This CDR3 comprises 17 residues. Germline lookup yields CDR1 KGHSH and CDR2 LQKENI. Trimming at V came to 5 bases and at J to 0 bases, leaving 9 bases not matched to a gene.

DNA of the CDR3: TGTGCCAGCAGCTTTATAACCGGGACAGGGGTCTACGAGCAGTACTTC. Encoded protein: CASSFITGTGVYEQYF. The rearrangement joins TRBV7-8 to TRBJ2-7, with TRBD1 identical over 10 bases. The CDR3 length is 16 residues. The V segment lost 3 bases and the J segment 3 bases; nucleotides outside the gene matches: 8. Germline V gene sequence: CDR1 SGHVS, CDR2 FQNEAQ. Full variable domain (rest looked up from reference TRBV7-8 and TRBJ2-7): GAGVSQSPRYKVAKRGQDVALRCDPISGHVSLFWYQQALGQGPEFLTYFQNEAQLDKSGLPSDRFFAERPEGSVSTLKIQRTQQEDSAVYLCASSFITGTGVYEQYFGPGTRLTVT.

V usage is TRBV5-6 and J usage is TRBJ1-4; 8 nucleotides align to TRBD1. Germline CDR1 reads SGHDT; CDR2 reads YYEEEE. CDR3 length: 14 residues. V lost 0 bases, J lost 8 bases, and 3 bases stayed unmatched. The CDR3 here is CASSLGRGQEKLFF. DNA of the CDR3: TGTGCCAGCAGCTTGGGCAGGGGGCAGGAAAAACTGTTTTTT.

The rearrangement uses TRBV28 and TRBJ1-3, with 8 nucleotides matching TRBD1. With V trimmed by 4 bases and J by 3 bases, 2 bases remained unmatched. The germline gives CDR1 MDHEN, CDR2 SYDVKM. The CDR3 covers 14 residues. Written as DNA, the CDR3 is TGTGCCAGCAGTTCCGGACAGGGTGGAAACACCATATATTTT. As protein: CASSSGQGGNTIYF.

This clone was found a few times. This chain links TRBV5-1 with TRBJ1-1, with D possibly matching TRBD1 (5 bases). Germline V gene sequence: CDR1 SGHRS, CDR2 YFSETQ. Trimming took 4 bases from V and 5 from J, leaving 18 bases between them. The CDR3 extends over 15 amino acids. The CDR3: CASSPRQTMGTEAFF. In DNA form, the CDR3 reads TGCGCCAGCAGCCCCCGACAGACGATGGGAACTGAAGCTTTCTTT. Drawing the rest from reference TRBV5-1 and TRBJ1-1, the complete variable domain is KAGVTQTPRYLIKTRGQQVTLSCSPISGHRSVSWYQQTPGQGLQFLFEYFSETQRNKGNFPGRFSGRQFSNSRSEMNVSTLELGDSALYLCASSPRQTMGTEAFFGQGTRLTVV.

The rearrangement links TRBV19 to TRBJ1-6, with 8 positions matching TRBD1. This CDR3 has 15 amino acids. Trimming removed 4 bases from V and 8 bases from J; junction bases left unmatched: 7. Looked up from germline, CDR1 is LNHDA and CDR2 is SQIVND (reference sequence). The CDR3, as DNA: TGTGCCAGTAGTAGACAGGGGACCGAGGATTCACCCCTCCACTTT. It yields the protein CASSRQGTEDSPLHF.

CDR3 residues: CASSPGSGTGAYEQYF. CDR3 sequence (DNA): TGTGCCAGTAGTCCCGGGAGTGGGACAGGGGCCTACGAGCAGTACTTC. The chain has TRBV19 and TRBJ2-7, with TRBD1 matching over 10 bases. Germline CDR1 is LNHDA and CDR2 is SQIVND (reference sequence). The trim removed 5 bases at V and 2 bases at J, leaving 9 bases unmatched. This CDR3 spans 16 amino acids.

V is TRBV19 and J is TRBJ2-2; 8 bases are a match to TRBD2. V was pared by 7 bases and J by 13 bases, with 11 bases of the junction left unmatched. Germline V gene lookup returns CDR1 LNHDA and CDR2 SQIVND (reference sequence). The CDR3 is made up of 13 amino acids. This chain's CDR3 is CASTPAGGIGLFF. CDR3 DNA sequence: TGTGCCAGTACCCCCGCGGGGGGAATAGGGCTGTTTTTT.

The chain is built from TRBV7-9 and TRBJ2-5; TRBD1 matches 8 bases. J was trimmed by 5 bases and V by 4 bases; bases with no gene match: 6. The germline CDR1 and CDR2 sequences are SEHNR and FQNEAQ (reference sequence). This CDR3 has 14 residues. The CDR3 spells CASSSTGVWETQYF. The CDR3 DNA sequence: TGTGCCAGCAGCTCGACAGGGGTATGGGAGACCCAGTACTTC.

This chain links TRBV12-3 or TRBV12-4 with TRBJ2-5, with 7 bases aligning to TRBD2. This CDR3 is 13 amino acids long. V lost 5 bases to trimming and J lost 4 bases; unmatched junction nucleotides: 4. CDR3 in DNA: TGTGCCAGCAGTCGACTAGCAGGAGAGACCCAGTACTTC. This sequence encodes CASSRLAGETQYF.

The chain combines TRBV5-1 with TRBJ2-3, with D tentatively TRBD2 (5 bases). This CDR3 has 14 amino acids. V was pared by 0 bases and J by 3 bases, with 8 bases between. Germline CDR1 SGHRS, CDR2 YFSETQ. CDR3 in amino acids: CASSLAGITDTQYF. The CDR3 nucleotides are TGCGCCAGCAGCTTGGCCGGGATAACAGATACGCAGTATTTT.